This T cell receptor (beta chain) was identified in a study of regulatory T cells in long-lasting Graves disease. This clonotype has just a few counts. The authors built TCR beta libraries using iRepertoire HTBI primers and Arm-PCR of CDR3 regions. MiXCR was run by TCRdb on the multiplex PCR reads, yielding one entry per CDR3 protein. The data show around 450,000 distinct CDR3 sequences, 14% to 15% seen once. The CDR3 contains 12 residues. The V end lost 6 bases, the J end lost 6 bases, and 9 bases lay between the germline ends. Germline values: CDR1 ENHRY, CDR2 SYGVKD. Time point indicated: newly diagnosed GD, antithyroid drugs for less than 3 months. From RNA extracted from PBMCs, the TCR library was made. American Thyroid Association guidelines defined Graves' disease diagnosis. This same sample was also part of a study on T cells in Graves' hyperthyroidism and ophthalmopathy.

The origin of this receptor is a woman under 40 with Graves disease. The starting material was peripheral blood mononuclear cells (PBMCs), obtained at new diagnosis, from a patient treated with antithyroid drugs. The chain couples TRBV10-3 to TRBJ1-5; tentative D call: TRBD1 (6 bases). The CDR3 DNA follows: TGTGCCATCAGCACAGGGAGTCAGCCCCAGCATTTT. Amino acids: CAISTGSQPQHF.